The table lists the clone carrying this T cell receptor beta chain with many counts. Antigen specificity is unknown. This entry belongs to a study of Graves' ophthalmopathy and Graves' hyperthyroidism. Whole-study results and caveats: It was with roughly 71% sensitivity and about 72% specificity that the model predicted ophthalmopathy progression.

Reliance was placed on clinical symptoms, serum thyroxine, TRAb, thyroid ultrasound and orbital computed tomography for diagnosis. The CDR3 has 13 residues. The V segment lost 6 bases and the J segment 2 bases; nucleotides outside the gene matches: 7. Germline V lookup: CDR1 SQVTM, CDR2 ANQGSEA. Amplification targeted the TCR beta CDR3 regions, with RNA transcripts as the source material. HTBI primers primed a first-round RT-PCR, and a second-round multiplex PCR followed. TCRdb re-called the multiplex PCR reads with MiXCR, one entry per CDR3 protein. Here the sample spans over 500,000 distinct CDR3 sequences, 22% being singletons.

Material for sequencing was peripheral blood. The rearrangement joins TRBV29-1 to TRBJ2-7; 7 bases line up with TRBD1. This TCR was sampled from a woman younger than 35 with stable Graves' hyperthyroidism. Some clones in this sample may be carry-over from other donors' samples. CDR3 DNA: TGCAGCGTCGGACAGGATATAACCTACGAGCAGTACTTC. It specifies CSVGQDITYEQYF.